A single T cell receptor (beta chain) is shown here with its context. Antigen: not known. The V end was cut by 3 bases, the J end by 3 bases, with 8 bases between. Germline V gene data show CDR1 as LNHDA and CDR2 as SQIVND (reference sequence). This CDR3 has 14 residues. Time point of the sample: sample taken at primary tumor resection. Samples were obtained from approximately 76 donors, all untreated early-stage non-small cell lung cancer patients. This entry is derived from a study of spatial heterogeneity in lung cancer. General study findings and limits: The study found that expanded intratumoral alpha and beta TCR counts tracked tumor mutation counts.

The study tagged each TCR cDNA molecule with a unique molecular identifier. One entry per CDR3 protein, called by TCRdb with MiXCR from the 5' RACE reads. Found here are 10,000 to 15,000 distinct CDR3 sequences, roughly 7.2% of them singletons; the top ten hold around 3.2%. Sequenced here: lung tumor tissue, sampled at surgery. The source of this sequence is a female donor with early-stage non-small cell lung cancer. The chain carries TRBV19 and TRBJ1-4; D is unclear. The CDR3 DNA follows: TGTGCCAGTAGTATCTCAGTGGCTAATGAAAAACTGTTTTTT. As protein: CASSISVANEKLFF.